The 28 T cell receptor beta chains in this list originate from one sample, sequenced in a study of blood T cells in healthy people across ages (dated by TCRdb to the mid-2010s). Libraries were made using 5' RACE. The reads were generated on an Illumina HiSeq 2500. A second PCR of roughly 6 to 11 cycles was performed with a sample-barcoded 5' primer and a J-beta primer mix. TCRdb applied fastp at Q25 and MiXCR to the public reads, then kept only in-frame beta chains. Rows merge per CDR3 protein into single entries with the most common DNA and genes. Present in this sample are 650,000 to 1,000,000 distinct CDR3 sequences, around half of which were seen just once. The ten top clones hold around a sixth of the sample. The sequencing input was blood. Receptor source: a man at least 80 years old in good health.

The chain has TRBV9 and TRBJ2-1; possible D gene TRBD1, 6 bases. V lost 2 bases to trimming and J lost 8 bases, with 8 bases between them. The CDR3 covers 12 residues. Per the germline V gene, CDR1 is SGDLS and CDR2 is YYNGEE. CDR3 bases: TGTGCCAGCAGCGTTCAGGGGTATGAGCAGTTCTTC. This translates into CASSVQGYEQFF.

This clonotype was counted many times. The chain has TRBV28 and TRBJ2-1, with a weak D call TRBD2 (5 bases). There are 16 residues in the CDR3. Germline CDR1 MDHEN, CDR2 SYDVKM. Trimming took off 6 bases at V and 7 bases at J, with 22 bases between the two ends. The CDR3 nucleotides read TGTGCCAGCAGCCCAAACCTAGGGAGAGGAATGAATGAGCAGTTCTTC. Amino acids: CASSPNLGRGMNEQFF.

This clonotype was seen a handful of times. This CDR3 reads CASSQRPPELGDTQYF. The CDR3 coding sequence is TGTGCCAGCAGCCAACGACCACCGGAGCTGGGAGATACGCAGTATTTT. The chain uses TRBV21-1 and TRBJ2-3. TRBV21-1 is a pseudogene segment. This CDR3 has 16 amino acids.

This clonotype was observed a handful of times. This chain links TRBV29-1 with TRBJ2-3, with D tentatively TRBD2 (5 bases). This CDR3 is 16 amino acids long. Trimming took 1 base from V and 6 from J, leaving 20 bases between them. Germline CDR1 and CDR2: SQVTM and ANQGSEA. CDR3 loop: CSVEGGPLPLADTQYF. CDR3 DNA sequence: TGCAGCGTTGAAGGAGGTCCGCTCCCCTTAGCGGATACGCAGTATTTT.

The genes are TRBV14 and TRBJ2-2, with D unclear. The CDR3 is made up of 14 amino acids. Germline CDR1 and CDR2: SGHDN and FVKESK. V shed 4 bases and J shed 12 bases, with 18 bases lying between them. The CDR3 DNA sequence: TGTGCCAGCAGCCTATCAGGTGGCCCGGCAAAGCTGTTTTTT. Its translation: CASSLSGGPAKLFF.

Turning to this clonotype: The germline gene is not matched at one end of the junction; a read error may be the cause. The chain has TRBV14 and TRBJ2-7, with D perhaps matching TRBD1 (6 bases). The CDR3 contains 15 residues. Germline V gives CDR1 SGHDN, CDR2 FVKESK. The CDR3 loop is CASSHRQALSYGQYF. The CDR3 DNA reads as TGTGCCAGCAGCCACCGACAGGCGCTCTCCTACGGGCAGTACTTC.

This clonotype was seen a handful of times. The chain combines TRBV6-1 with TRBJ2-1; D is possibly TRBD1 or TRBD2 (11 bases each). The CDR3 covers 18 residues. The V and J ends lost 4 bases and 7 bases respectively, with 26 bases between them. CDR1 and CDR2 (germline): MNHNS, SASEGT. The CDR3 DNA reads TGTGCCAGCAGTGTCCGGGACAGGGGGATAGCGGGAGGGAATGAGCAGTTCTTC. Amino acids: CASSVRDRGIAGGNEQFF.

V and J are TRBV12-3 or TRBV12-4 and TRBJ2-3; TRBD2 aligns across 12 bases. Losses at the gene ends were 5 bases for V and 4 bases for J; bases not matched to a gene: 7. The CDR3 has 16 amino acids. CDR3 sequence reads: CASSPLAGGGADTQYF. The DNA for the CDR3 is TGTGCCAGCAGTCCTCTAGCGGGAGGGGGAGCAGATACGCAGTATTTT.

In nucleotides, the CDR3 is TGTGCCAAAAAGACAGGACTAAGACCCAGAGGTCCAGATACGCAGTATTTT. Its translation: CAKKTGLRPRGPDTQYF. The chain combines TRBV6-8 with TRBJ2-3; D possibly uses TRBD1 or TRBD2 (6 bases each). Germline-derived CDR1 and CDR2 are MNHGY and SAAAGT. The V end lost 10 bases, the J end lost 4 bases, and 27 bases lay between the germline ends. This CDR3 has 17 residues.

This clonotype was seen only a few times. V and J are TRBV5-1 and TRBJ2-7; 13 nucleotides align to TRBD2. Germline V gives CDR1 SGHRS, CDR2 YFSETQ. Unmatched junction bases numbered 5, after V lost 4 bases and J lost 4 bases. This CDR3 spans 15 amino acids. The CDR3 nucleotides are TGCGCCAGCAGCGGCGGGACTAGCGGGACATACGAGCAGTACTTC. Its protein is CASSGGTSGTYEQYF. The full variable domain, its missing parts supplied by reference TRBV5-1 and TRBJ2-7, is KAGVTQTPRYLIKTRGQQVTLSCSPISGHRSVSWYQQTPGQGLQFLFEYFSETQRNKGNFPGRFSGRQFSNSRSEMNVSTLELGDSALYLCASSGGTSGTYEQYFGPGTRLTVT.

The CDR3 DNA reads TGTGCCAGCAGTGAAAGTCTAGGGGACACGAGCTCCTACAATGAGCAGTTCTTC. This encodes CASSESLGDTSSYNEQFF. The V call is TRBV2, the J call TRBJ2-1; possible D gene TRBD1, 6 bases. This CDR3 has 18 residues. Per the germline V gene, CDR1 is SNHLY and CDR2 is FYNNEI. Trimming removed 2 bases at V and 0 bases at J, with 17 bases between.

V gene TRBV27 combines with J gene TRBJ2-3; 11 bases map to TRBD1. The V gene's germline CDR1 is MNHEY and CDR2 SMNVEV (reference sequence). Germline trimming cut 6 bases from V and 4 bases from J; bases unmatched to any gene: 12. This CDR3 contains 17 residues. Here the CDR3 DNA reads TGTGCCAGCAGGGACGCCGGACAGGGGGCGCGAGCAGATACGCAGTATTTT. Residues: CASRDAGQGARADTQYF.

This clonotype was seen more than once but under ten times. This chain connects TRBV7-9 to TRBJ2-3; 9 bases map to TRBD1. Per germline, CDR1 SEHNR and CDR2 FQNEAQ (reference sequence). J lost 6 bases, V lost 7 bases, and 5 bases had no gene match. CDR3 length: 13 residues. The CDR3 loop is CASNQQGADTQYF. CDR3 nucleotides: TGTGCCAGCAACCAACAGGGGGCGGATACGCAGTATTTT. Supplemented by reference TRBV7-9 and TRBJ2-3, the full variable domain reads DTGVSQNPRHKITKRGQNVTFRCDPISEHNRLYWYRQTLGQGPEFLTYFQNEAQLEKSRLLSDRFSAERPKGSFSTLEIQRTEQGDSAMYLCASNQQGADTQYFGPGTRLTVL.

J is TRBJ2-7 and V is TRBV10-2; 7 bases match TRBD2. Germline CDR1 WSHSY, CDR2 SAAADI. The CDR3 spans 15 residues. V was pared by 1 base and J by 6 bases, with 9 bases of the junction left unmatched. The chain's CDR3 is CASSEFAGVKVEQYF. CDR3 nucleotides: TGCGCCAGCAGTGAGTTTGCGGGGGTCAAAGTCGAGCAGTACTTC.

The chain carries TRBV7-2 and TRBJ2-3; D unclear. CDR3 length: 15 residues. Trimming stripped 5 bases from V and 2 bases from J, with 14 bases between. CDR1 is SGHTA, CDR2 FQGNSA, per germline. The DNA for the CDR3 is TGTGCCAGCAGCCTCGATAACGTTCTCACAGATACGCAGTATTTT. This gives the protein CASSLDNVLTDTQYF.

The chain recombines TRBV6-5 with TRBJ1-1, with a tentative D call TRBD1 (5 bases). Germline assignment: CDR1 MNHEY and CDR2 SVGAGI. The CDR3 extends over 12 amino acids. Trimming removed 0 bases at V and 11 bases at J, with 10 bases between. CDR3 nucleotide sequence: TGTGCCAGCAGTTACTCGGGGGTTGAGGCTTTCTTT. Protein sequence: CASSYSGVEAFF.

This clonotype appeared many times. CDR3 DNA sequence: TGCAGCGTTGTCCGTGGGTCGGATACGCAGTATTTT. Encoded protein: CSVVRGSDTQYF. The chain employs TRBV29-1 and TRBJ2-3, with D hard to call. CDR1 and CDR2 from the germline V gene are SQVTM and ANQGSEA. V dropped 4 bases and J dropped 6 bases, with 11 bases sitting between them. The CDR3 contains 12 residues.

In its sample, this clonotype was seen a few times. This chain joins TRBV20-1 and TRBJ1-2, with 9 bases fitting TRBD1. Germline loops: CDR1 DFQATT, CDR2 SNEGSKA (reference sequence). The junction had 11 bases not matched to a gene; V was cut back by 0 bases and J by 3 bases. This CDR3 comprises 17 residues. The CDR3 sequence is CSARETGQGNIDYGYTF. The CDR3 nucleotides are TGCAGTGCTAGAGAGACGGGACAGGGCAACATCGACTATGGCTACACCTTC.

This chain links TRBV3-1 with TRBJ2-7; tentative D call: TRBD2 (5 bases). This CDR3 is 12 amino acids long. Germline V gene lookup returns CDR1 LGHDT and CDR2 YNNKEL (reference sequence). Trimming pared 0 bases from V and 5 bases from J, leaving 5 bases between. This chain's CDR3 is CASSQDGNEQYF. In DNA, the CDR3 is TGTGCCAGCAGCCAAGACGGGAACGAGCAGTACTTC.

This chain joins TRBV10-3 and TRBJ1-5; tentatively, D is TRBD1 (5 bases). Trimming removed 2 bases from V and 6 bases from J, with 5 bases in between. The CDR3 sequence is 12 residues long. Germline V gene lookup returns CDR1 ENHRY and CDR2 SYGVKD. The CDR3 here is CAISEGTQPQHF. The CDR3 DNA reads as TGTGCCATCAGTGAGGGGACTCAGCCCCAGCATTTT.

This clonotype was counted between two and nine times. The chain has TRBV3-1 and TRBJ2-3, with D unresolved. CDR1 LGHDT and CDR2 YNNKEL come from the germline V gene (reference sequence). V gave up 0 bases and J gave up 2 bases, with 12 bases separating them. The CDR3 is 16 amino acids. As DNA, the CDR3 is TGTGCCAGCAGCCAAGATCTAGGCGGAACCACAGATACGCAGTATTTT. Protein product: CASSQDLGGTTDTQYF.

The chain links TRBV20-1 to TRBJ2-7; 8 bases match TRBD2. Germline CDR1 and CDR2: DFQATT and SNEGSKA (reference sequence). The V and J ends lost 3 bases and 6 bases, in that order; junction bases with no gene match: 19. The CDR3 consists of 17 residues. The CDR3 here is CSARSSRPREGLFEQYF. The DNA for the CDR3 is TGCAGTGCTAGGAGTTCAAGGCCACGGGAGGGCCTTTTCGAGCAGTACTTC.

The chain links TRBV6-2 or TRBV6-3 to TRBJ2-7, with a possible D match to TRBD1 (5 bases). Trimming left V 2 bases short and J 10 bases short, with 21 bases between. The length of the CDR3 is 15 residues. Germline CDR1 reads MNHEY; CDR2 reads SVGEGT. CDR3 loop: CASSYRDRYQEAQYF. The CDR3 DNA reads TGTGCCAGCAGTTACCGCGACAGATATCAAGAGGCCCAGTACTTC.

V and J are TRBV20-1 and TRBJ2-6; D is undetermined. Germline V gives CDR1 DFQATT, CDR2 SNEGSKA (reference sequence). The ends were cut back, 1 base at V and 0 bases at J, with 4 bases in the middle. The CDR3 is 14 amino acids. The CDR3 nucleotides read TGCAGTGCTAGAGTGTACTCTGGGGCCAACGTCCTGACTTTC. Its protein is CSARVYSGANVLTF.

This clonotype has more than one count but fewer than ten. The chain links TRBV7-6 to TRBJ2-3; no clear D. V was clipped by 8 bases and J by 1 base, with 16 bases between them. The V gene's germline CDR1 is SGHVS and CDR2 FNYEAQ. The CDR3 is 15 residues long. CDR3 in amino acids: CASRAQLGGTDTQYF. The CDR3 DNA follows: TGTGCCAGCCGAGCGCAGCTTGGGGGCACAGATACGCAGTATTTT.

For this clonotype: A much larger clone lies a single base off, so this may be a read error. The chain uses TRBV4-2 and TRBJ2-7; 10 positions agree with TRBD2. CDR3 length: 15 residues. Per germline, CDR1 LGHNA and CDR2 YNFKEQ. Trimming at V came to 1 base and at J to 10 bases, leaving 10 bases not matched to a gene. The CDR3 region is CASSQAVRTSGEQYF. CDR3 coding DNA: TGTGCCAGCAGCCAAGCAGTTAGGACTAGCGGTGAACAGTACTTC.

The sample holds many counts of this clonotype. The chain joins TRBV5-1 to TRBJ2-3; 9 positions agree with TRBD2. The CDR3 is 16 amino acids. Germline V gene sequence: CDR1 SGHRS, CDR2 YFSETQ. The trim removed 4 bases at V and 2 bases at J, leaving 8 bases unmatched. The CDR3 is CASSTILAGNTDTQYF. CDR3 coding DNA: TGCGCCAGCAGCACAATCCTAGCGGGAAACACAGATACGCAGTATTTT.

This clonotype showed up just a few times. Relative to the germline gene, one junction end is altered; a read error may explain this. The J gene is TRBJ2-5, the V gene TRBV7-7; D remains ambiguous. The germline V gene has CDR1 SSHAT and CDR2 FNYEAQ (reference sequence). The CDR3 spans 13 residues. CDR3: CASSSVSQETQYF. In DNA form, the CDR3 reads TGTGCTAGCAGCTCAGTATCCCAAGAGACCCAGTACTTC.